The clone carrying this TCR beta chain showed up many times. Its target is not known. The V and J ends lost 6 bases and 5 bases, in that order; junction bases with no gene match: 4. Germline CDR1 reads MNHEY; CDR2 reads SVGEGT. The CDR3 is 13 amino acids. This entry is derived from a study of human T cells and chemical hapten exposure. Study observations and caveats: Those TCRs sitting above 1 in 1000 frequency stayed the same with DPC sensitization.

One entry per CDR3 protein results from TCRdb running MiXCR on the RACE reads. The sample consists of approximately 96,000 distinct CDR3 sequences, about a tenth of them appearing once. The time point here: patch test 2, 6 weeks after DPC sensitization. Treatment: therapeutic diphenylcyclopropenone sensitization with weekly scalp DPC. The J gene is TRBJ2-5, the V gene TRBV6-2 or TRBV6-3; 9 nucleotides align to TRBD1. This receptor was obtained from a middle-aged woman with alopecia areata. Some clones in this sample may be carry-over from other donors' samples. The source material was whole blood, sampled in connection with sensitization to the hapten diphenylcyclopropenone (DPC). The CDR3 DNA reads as TGTGCCAGCAGGGGGACAGGGAGGGAGACCCAGTACTTC. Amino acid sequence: CASRGTGRETQYF.